Included here is one T cell receptor beta chain sequence, with context. The antigen is undetermined. Trimming removed 0 bases at V and 7 bases at J, with 10 bases between. This CDR3 comprises 14 residues. Germline CDR1 and CDR2: SGDLS and YYNGEE. The data stem from a study of OX40 agonist ivuxolimab in advanced cancers. In the study overall: Administration of intravenous ivuxolimab to patients occurred every 2 weeks at 0.01 to 10 mg/kg.

Study results and limitations: Both CD4+ and CD8+ T cell populations in blood had undergone clonal expansion by week 6 at 0.1 to 3.0 mg/kg. Nonresponders, in some cases, also had low normalized T-cell clonal expansion.

TCRdb's copy holds only in-frame clones and misses some; the assay was immunoSEQ multiplex PCR. The sample gives approximately 87,000 clones, approximately 92% of which show up once; 3.4% is in the top ten. The sample in question was CD4+ or CD8+ T cells sorted from blood, obtained in a trial of the OX40 agonist ivuxolimab. This clonotype was sampled from an adult with an advanced solid tumor such as melanoma, head and neck, liver or kidney cancer. The genes are TRBV9 and TRBJ2-2, with D tentatively TRBD2 (6 bases). The CDR3 reads CASSVGGEVGELFF. Here the CDR3 DNA reads TGTGCCAGCAGCGTAGGCGGGGAAGTCGGGGAGCTGTTTTTT.